The T cell receptor (beta chain) under discussion was sequenced for a study of control samples from healthy donors and cancer patients. Germline assignment: CDR1 WSHSY and CDR2 SAAADI. The CDR3 sequence is 15 residues long. V lost 6 bases, J lost 0 bases, and 8 bases stayed unmatched. Sequencing was performed with immunoSEQ multiplex PCR; in TCRdb, only in-frame clones are kept and a portion is missing. Of roughly 130,000 clones listed, about nine tenths were seen once; the top ten hold around 10%. V is TRBV10-2 and J is TRBJ2-7, with 7 bases that match TRBD2. The receptor's source is a woman aged 25 to 39 in good health. The source material was blood. Here the CDR3 reads CASRVSGTYSYEQYF. The CDR3 DNA reads TGCGCCAGCAGAGTCAGCGGGACCTACTCCTACGAGCAGTACTTC.